This T cell receptor (beta chain) is from a study of B cell selection in AIRE deficiency. Clones were read by immunoSEQ multiplex PCR, and TCRdb kept only the in-frame ones, dropping some. The sample has approximately 21,000 clones, 94% seen once. Study-level points and caveats: Tconv and Treg cells from AIRE-deficient patients resembled healthy donors in TCRBV usage, CDR3 length and diversity. About 30.6% of healthy-donor shared Treg TCRbeta sequences appeared in patient Tconv cells. Healthy donors alone shared 30% to 35% of 3,500 to 4,000 Treg sequences; patients alone about 10%.

The regulatory T cell sort gate was CD4+CD25hiCD127low/negative. This clone was seen just once. Its antigen is unidentified. The source of this sequence is a human donor with AIRE deficiency. The sample was Tregs sorted from PBMCs.

The CDR3 DNA sequence: TGTGCCAGCATGTGGTGGAAGGGGGATCAGCCCCAGCATTTT. Amino acids: CASMWWKGDQPQHF. This chain connects TRBV6-1 to TRBJ1-5, with D maybe TRBD1 (6 bases). Germline lookup yields CDR1 MNHNS and CDR2 SASEGT. Trimming removed 7 bases from V and 5 bases from J, with 15 bases in between. This CDR3 is 14 amino acids long.